A single sample is the source of the 18 T cell receptor beta chains below, sequenced in a study of T cells in localized non-small cell lung cancer. Profiled with immunoSEQ multiplex PCR; TCRdb holds only in-frame clones, not every one. The table has several thousand clones, less than 40% seen once. The sample consisted of lung tumor tissue, taken before any cancer treatment. The receptors stem from a male donor at least 60 years old with stage III lung adenocarcinoma.

In its sample, this clone was seen a few times. This chain links TRBV11-3 with TRBJ1-2; maybe TRBD1 (5 bases). The V end was cut by 5 bases, the J end by 8 bases, with 21 bases between. The CDR3 runs 15 residues. The germline CDR1 and CDR2 sequences are SGHNT and YENEEA. CDR3 region: CASSLPVTGANGYTF. The CDR3 DNA follows: TGTGCCAGCAGCCTGCCGGTAACAGGCGCCAACGGCTACACCTTC.

This sequence joins TRBV23-1 and TRBJ2-7; 7 positions match TRBD1. TRBV23-1 is treated as an ORF (open reading frame) with a function not yet certain. The length of the CDR3 is 16 residues. Trimming cost V 6 bases and J 3 bases; bases outside gene matches: 14. CDR3 DNA: TGCGCCAGCAGCCTCGGGACAGTTGGGGGATACTACGAGCAGTACTTC. It yields the protein CASSLGTVGGYYEQYF.

J is TRBJ2-2 and V is TRBV29-1, with D possibly called TRBD1 or TRBD2 (7 bases each). Germline CDR1 is SQVTM and CDR2 is ANQGSEA. The CDR3 length is 13 residues. Trimming removed 5 bases at V and 4 bases at J, with 11 bases between. The CDR3 region is CSVIRGGTGELFF. The CDR3 DNA sequence: TGCAGCGTTATCAGGGGGGGCACCGGGGAGCTGTTTTTT.

This chain links TRBV29-1 with TRBJ2-7, with 7 bases fitting TRBD1. The CDR3 runs 14 residues. The trim removed 5 bases at V and 0 bases at J, leaving 7 bases unmatched. Germline values: CDR1 SQVTM, CDR2 ANQGSEA. The CDR3 region is CSVYTGDSSYEQYF. The DNA of the CDR3 is TGCAGCGTTTATACAGGGGATAGCTCCTACGAGCAGTACTTC.

The rearrangement links TRBV19 to TRBJ1-4; 11 bases are a match to TRBD1. The CDR3 length is 16 residues. CDR1 and CDR2 from the germline V gene are LNHDA and SQIVND (reference sequence). V lost 5 bases to trimming and J lost 7 bases; unmatched junction nucleotides: 9. The CDR3 spells CASSGSTGTGGEKLFF. The CDR3 DNA reads as TGTGCCAGTAGTGGCTCCACCGGGACAGGGGGTGAAAAACTGTTTTTT.

This chain links TRBV18 with TRBJ1-6; D is ambiguous. Per the germline V gene, CDR1 is KGHSH and CDR2 is LQKENI. The CDR3 runs to 13 residues. Trimming removed 6 bases at V and 8 bases at J, with 11 bases between. The CDR3 is CASSPKFDSPLHF. The CDR3 DNA is TGTGCCAGCTCTCCCAAGTTTGATTCACCCCTCCACTTT.

This clone has a handful of counts. This chain connects TRBV9 to TRBJ1-1; D not certain. Trimming shortened V by 7 bases and J by 11 bases, and 18 bases separated the two germline ends. The CDR3 consists of 12 residues. Germline CDR1 and CDR2: SGDLS and YYNGEE. In nucleotides, the CDR3 is TGTGCCAGCCTAGCGGAACAGCCCGAGGCTTTCTTT. As protein: CASLAEQPEAFF.

By its share, this clone is medium-sized. The V and J genes are TRBV6-8 and TRBJ2-2, with D maybe TRBD1 (5 bases). The V end was cut by 2 bases, the J end by 3 bases, with 10 bases between. Germline CDR1 MNHGY, CDR2 SAAAGT. The CDR3 totals 15 residues. The DNA for the CDR3 is TGTGCCAGCAGTTACGGCAGGGCGGACACCGGGGAGCTGTTTTTT. It specifies CASSYGRADTGELFF.

A single count supports this clone. The V and J genes are TRBV19 and TRBJ1-2, with 8 bases identical to TRBD1. Germline V gives CDR1 LNHDA, CDR2 SQIVND (reference sequence). This CDR3 has 15 amino acids. V shed 7 bases, J shed 4 bases, and the junction held 11 bases outside the gene matches. The CDR3 DNA follows: TGTGCCAGTAACCCGCGACAGGGGTCACCCTATGGCTACACCTTC. Translation: CASNPRQGSPYGYTF.

This clone counts as large. The chain has TRBV11-3 and TRBJ2-1; D may correspond to TRBD1 or TRBD2 (5 bases each). Germline V gene lookup returns CDR1 SGHNT and CDR2 YENEEA. This CDR3 region has 15 residues. V gave up 3 bases and J gave up 5 bases, with 14 bases separating them. In DNA form, the CDR3 reads TGTGCCAGCAGCTTCCGGGACGTGGGAAACAATGAGCAGTTCTTC. It translates to CASSFRDVGNNEQFF.

The CDR3 bases are TGTGCCAGCATCCCTCCATGGACAGGGGGCAATAATGAGCAGTTCTTC. Translation: CASIPPWTGGNNEQFF. J is TRBJ2-1 and V is TRBV6-8, with TRBD1 identical over 11 bases. CDR1 is MNHGY, CDR2 SAAAGT, per germline. This CDR3 is built from 16 residues. V dropped 7 bases and J dropped 7; count of bases not matched to a gene: 12.

This clone has just a few counts. The rearrangement uses TRBV11-3 and TRBJ1-5; D unresolved. The germline V gene encodes CDR1 SGHNT and CDR2 YENEEA. The length of the CDR3 is 14 residues. The V and J ends lost 7 bases and 0 bases respectively, with 10 bases between them. CDR3 protein: CASTLDISNQPQHF. Written as DNA, the CDR3 is TGTGCCAGCACCCTCGACATTAGCAATCAGCCCCAGCATTTT. Together with reference TRBV11-3 and TRBJ1-5, the CDR3 gives the full variable domain: EAGVVQSPRYKIIEKKQPVAFWCNPISGHNTLYWYLQNLGQGPELLIRYENEEAVDDSQLPKDRFSAERLKGVDSTLKIQPAELGDSAVYLCASTLDISNQPQHFGDGTRLSIL.

This clone has more than one count but fewer than ten. The gene calls are TRBV25-1 and TRBJ1-2; 7 positions agree with TRBD1. Looked up from germline, CDR1 is MGHDK and CDR2 is SYGVNS. The V segment lost 5 bases and the J segment 6 bases; nucleotides outside the gene matches: 6. This CDR3 is 13 amino acids long. The CDR3 region is CASSPRGIDGYTF. The CDR3, as DNA: TGTGCCAGCAGTCCCAGGGGGATAGATGGCTACACCTTC.

The chain joins TRBV18 to TRBJ1-4, with no clear D. Deletions cut 2 bases from V and 5 bases from J, with 15 bases between. The V gene's germline CDR1 is KGHSH and CDR2 LQKENI. The CDR3 consists of 16 residues. CDR3 bases: TGTGCCAGCTCACCAGGAGGGAGTGGTTACAATGAAAAACTGTTTTTT. Protein: CASSPGGSGYNEKLFF. The full variable domain, its missing parts supplied by reference TRBV18 and TRBJ1-4, is NAGVMQNPRHLVRRRGQEARLRCSPMKGHSHVYWYRQLPEEGLKFMVYLQKENIIDESGMPKERFSAEFPKEGPSILRIQQVVRGDSAAYFCASSPGGSGYNEKLFFGSGTQLSVL.

The chain employs TRBV29-1 and TRBJ1-1; 8 bases align to TRBD1. The germline gives CDR1 SQVTM, CDR2 ANQGSEA. The CDR3 runs to 14 residues. Trimming at V came to 4 bases and at J to 4 bases, leaving 8 bases not matched to a gene. This CDR3 reads CSVVQGAKGTEAFF. CDR3 bases: TGCAGCGTTGTCCAGGGGGCGAAGGGCACTGAAGCTTTCTTT.

The genes are TRBV5-1 and TRBJ1-1, with TRBD1 identical over 8 bases. Trimming at V came to 4 bases and at J to 3 bases, leaving 8 bases not matched to a gene. The germline gives CDR1 SGHRS, CDR2 YFSETQ. The CDR3 runs 15 residues. In nucleotides, the CDR3 is TGCGCCAGCAGCCCGGACAGGGTTGTAGACACTGAAGCTTTCTTT. This translates into CASSPDRVVDTEAFF.

The sample holds one count of this clone. CDR3 region: CASSLVRGSGNTIYF. As DNA, the CDR3 is TGTGCCAGCAGCTTAGTTCGGGGCAGCGGAAACACCATATATTTT. The V call is TRBV11-3, the J call TRBJ1-3; D is perhaps TRBD1 (5 bases). V shed 1 base and J shed 4 bases, with 11 bases lying between them. This CDR3 is 15 amino acids long. Germline CDR1 reads SGHNT; CDR2 reads YENEEA.

This clone has just a few counts. V is TRBV6-8 and J is TRBJ1-3, with D maybe TRBD1 (6 bases). V was cut by 8 bases and J by 2 bases, with 16 bases left in between. The V gene's germline CDR1 is MNHGY and CDR2 SAAAGT. This CDR3 comprises 15 residues. The CDR3 region has the DNA TGTGCCAGCCACCCCCGGGGGGCCGCTGGAAACACCATATATTTT. It translates to CASHPRGAAGNTIYF.